Presented here are 18 T cell receptor beta chains from one specimen sequenced in a study of T cell repertoires in cytomegalovirus infection. Each CDR3 protein gets one entry after TCRdb re-called the reads with MiXCR. This table has more than 150,000 distinct CDR3 sequences, 15% to 20% appearing once. The sample was CD8+ T cells from PBMCs. Receptor source: a human donor in good health (CMV status not recorded). Some clones in this sample may be carry-over from other donors' samples.

The V call is TRBV20-1, the J call TRBJ2-2; D may be TRBD1 (5 bases). This CDR3 contains 16 residues. Trimming removed 0 bases from V and 0 bases from J, with 11 bases in between. Germline CDR1 DFQATT, CDR2 SNEGSKA (reference sequence). The CDR3 loop is CSARDWGGANTGELFF. The CDR3 region has the DNA TGCAGTGCTAGAGATTGGGGCGGCGCGAACACCGGGGAGCTGTTTTTT.

The chain links TRBV20-1 to TRBJ1-1; D unclear. V was trimmed by 1 base and J by 5 bases, leaving 14 bases between them. CDR3 size: 14 residues. Germline CDR1 is DFQATT and CDR2 is SNEGSKA (reference sequence). The CDR3 loop is CSARVEGASTEAFF. The CDR3 DNA follows: TGCAGTGCTAGAGTGGAGGGCGCTTCGACTGAAGCTTTCTTT.

In its sample, this clonotype was seen many times. The rearrangement uses TRBV7-2 and TRBJ2-1; D is ambiguous. Germline values: CDR1 SGHTA, CDR2 FQGNSA. This CDR3 spans 12 amino acids. V was cut by 5 bases and J by 7 bases, with 9 bases left in between. CDR3 sequence: CASSVRTNEQFF. CDR3 coding DNA: TGTGCCAGCAGCGTTCGGACGAATGAGCAGTTCTTC.

The chain employs TRBV6-2 or TRBV6-3 and TRBJ2-7; the match to TRBD1 covers 10 bases. The CDR3 length is 12 residues. Germline values: CDR1 MNHEY, CDR2 SVGEGT. CDR3 loop: CATDRGSYEQYF. CDR3 DNA: TGTGCTACGGACAGGGGGTCTTACGAGCAGTACTTC.

The V and J genes are TRBV28 and TRBJ2-7; D is possibly TRBD1 (5 bases). The CDR3 has 12 residues. Trimming took off 7 bases at V and 2 bases at J, with 9 bases between the two ends. Germline V CDR1 and CDR2: MDHEN, SYDVKM. The CDR3 here is CASNRPTYEQYF. CDR3 nucleotides: TGTGCCAGCAACAGGCCAACCTACGAGCAGTACTTC.

In this sample, this clonotype turned up a few times. The CDR3 sequence: CSARDRGEETQYF. For the CDR3, the DNA is TGCAGTGCCCGGGACAGGGGCGAAGAGACCCAGTACTTC. The chain employs TRBV20-1 and TRBJ2-5; 10 bases fit TRBD1. The length of the CDR3 is 13 residues. V gave up 6 bases and J gave up 3 bases; unmatched junction bases: 4. Germline V CDR1 and CDR2: DFQATT, SNEGSKA (reference sequence).

This clonotype was counted a few times. The J gene is TRBJ2-1, the V gene TRBV6-5; no reliable D call. V lost 0 bases and J lost 0, with 6 bases in between. CDR3 length: 15 residues. Looked up from germline, CDR1 is MNHEY and CDR2 is SVGAGI. For the CDR3, the DNA is TGTGCCAGCAGTTACTCTGGGTACTCCTACAATGAGCAGTTCTTC. Translated, it gives CASSYSGYSYNEQFF.

The chain carries TRBV9 and TRBJ2-1, with 9 nucleotides matching TRBD1. Per the germline V gene, CDR1 is SGDLS and CDR2 is YYNGEE. Trimming took 4 bases from V and 10 from J; bases not matched to a gene: 12. CDR3 length: 15 residues. CDR3 region: CASSPGTGGTWEQFF. The CDR3 nucleotides are TGTGCCAGCAGCCCTGGAACAGGGGGCACGTGGGAGCAGTTCTTC. Filled out from reference TRBV9 and TRBJ2-1, the complete variable domain reads DSGVTQTPKHLITATGQRVTLRCSPRSGDLSVYWYQQSLDQGLQFLIQYYNGEERAKGNILERFSAQQFPDLHSELNLSSLELGDSALYFCASSPGTGGTWEQFFGPGTRLTVL.

This clonotype was picked up a small number of times. The chain employs TRBV11-2 and TRBJ2-6, with 9 bases aligning to TRBD2. V was pared by 6 bases and J by 1 base, with 7 bases of the junction left unmatched. The V gene's germline CDR1 is SGHAT and CDR2 FQNNGV. The CDR3 has 17 residues. The CDR3 spells CASRSAGGKSGANVLTF. The CDR3, as DNA: TGTGCCAGCAGATCAGCGGGGGGTAAATCTGGGGCCAACGTCCTGACTTTC. The full variable domain, its missing parts supplied by reference TRBV11-2 and TRBJ2-6, is EAGVAQSPRYKIIEKRQSVAFWCNPISGHATLYWYQQILGQGPKLLIQFQNNGVVDDSQLPKDRFSAERLKGVDSTLKIQPAKLEDSAVYLCASRSAGGKSGANVLTFGAGSRLTVL.

The chain has TRBV11-2 and TRBJ2-7; 8 bases align to TRBD1. There are 14 residues in the CDR3. Germline V lookup: CDR1 SGHAT, CDR2 FQNNGV. J was trimmed by 1 base and V by 8 bases; bases with no gene match: 7. The DNA of the CDR3 is TGTGCCAGCCGTCCCGGGACAGGATCCTACGAGCAGTACTTC. Encoded protein: CASRPGTGSYEQYF.

This chain connects TRBV7-8 to TRBJ2-7; D is unresolved. Germline loops: CDR1 SGHVS, CDR2 FQNEAQ. Trimming shortened V by 4 bases and J by 2 bases, and 12 bases separated the two germline ends. The CDR3 spans 14 residues. In DNA, the CDR3 is TGTGCCAGCAGCTCCCCGGGCCTAACCTACGAGCAGTACTTC. This gives the protein CASSSPGLTYEQYF.

This clonotype was observed at least ten times. J is TRBJ2-7 and V is TRBV7-2; D call uncertain. Germline V gives CDR1 SGHTA, CDR2 FQGNSA. The CDR3 is 13 residues long. Trimming removed 6 bases at V and 4 bases at J, with 13 bases between. The CDR3: CASSFASLYEQYF. The CDR3 DNA sequence: TGTGCCAGCAGTTTTGCCTCACTTTACGAGCAGTACTTC.

The V and J genes are TRBV7-2 and TRBJ2-7, with a possible D match to TRBD2 (5 bases). Germline CDR1 is SGHTA and CDR2 is FQGNSA. The CDR3 extends over 13 amino acids. V shed 7 bases and J shed 3 bases, with 13 bases lying between them. Written as DNA, the CDR3 is TGTGCCAGCACCTTTGGAAGCGGCTACGAGCAGTACTTC. Its protein product is CASTFGSGYEQYF.

V and J are TRBV25-1 and TRBJ1-2; D remains unclear. The V and J ends lost 7 bases and 5 bases respectively, with 8 bases between them. This CDR3 contains 11 residues. Looked up from germline, CDR1 is MGHDK and CDR2 is SYGVNS. Written as DNA, the CDR3 is TGTGCCAGCACAGGAGGGTATGGCTACACCTTC. Translated: CASTGGYGYTF.

The chain employs TRBV28 and TRBJ2-7; possibly TRBD1 for D (5 bases). CDR3 size: 15 residues. V lost 6 bases and J lost 2, with 17 bases in between. Germline CDR1 and CDR2: MDHEN and SYDVKM. The CDR3 nucleotides read TGTGCCAGCAGCCCGTACAGGAATACCGCCTACGAGCAGTACTTC. Protein: CASSPYRNTAYEQYF.

This clonotype appeared a few times. The rearrangement links TRBV7-2 to TRBJ1-4, with D possibly being TRBD1 (5 bases). Looked up from germline, CDR1 is SGHTA and CDR2 is FQGNSA. The V end was cut by 1 base, the J end by 4 bases, with 16 bases between. The CDR3 length is 17 residues. This CDR3 reads CASSLDRWAGFNEKLFF. As DNA, the CDR3 is TGTGCCAGCAGCTTAGATCGTTGGGCAGGGTTTAATGAAAAACTGTTTTTT.

V and J are TRBV11-1 and TRBJ1-4; 9 bases fit TRBD1. Trimming took 5 bases from V and 8 from J; bases not matched to a gene: 6. The germline gives CDR1 SGHAT, CDR2 FQDESV (reference sequence). The CDR3 has 14 amino acids. CDR3 residues: CASSQGQGQEKLFF. The CDR3 nucleotides are TGTGCCAGCAGCCAGGGACAGGGACAGGAAAAACTGTTTTTT.

The V and J genes are TRBV11-2 and TRBJ1-1; no firm D call. The CDR3 sequence is 14 residues long. CDR1 and CDR2 from the germline V gene are SGHAT and FQNNGV. The germline V and J ends were trimmed by 4 bases and 7 bases, with 16 bases remaining between them. Here the CDR3 reads CASSSLYPDNEAFF. CDR3 nucleotide sequence: TGTGCCAGCAGCTCACTGTACCCAGACAATGAAGCTTTCTTT.